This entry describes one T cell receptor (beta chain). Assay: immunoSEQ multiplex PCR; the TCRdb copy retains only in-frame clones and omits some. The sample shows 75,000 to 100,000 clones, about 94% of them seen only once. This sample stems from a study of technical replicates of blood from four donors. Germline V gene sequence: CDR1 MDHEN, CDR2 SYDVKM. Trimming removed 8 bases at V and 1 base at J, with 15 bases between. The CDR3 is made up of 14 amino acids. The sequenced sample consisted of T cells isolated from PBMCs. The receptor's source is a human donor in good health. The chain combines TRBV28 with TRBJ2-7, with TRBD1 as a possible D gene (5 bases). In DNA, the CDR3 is TGTGCCAGCGGGGCGCGCCCCACTTCCTACGAGCAGTACTTC. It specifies CASGARPTSYEQYF.